This TCR beta chain comes out of a study of blood T cell repertoires in COVID-19. At the level of the study: The origin of the acute and convalescent COVID-19 samples was the United States, Italy and Spain.

The table came from immunoSEQ multiplex PCR; TCRdb's copy has only in-frame clones and leaves some out. This table holds over 150,000 clones, more than 80% found once. This CDR3 comprises 14 residues. Germline V gene data show CDR1 as SGHAT and CDR2 as FQNNGV. V shed 2 bases and J 5 bases; nucleotides not matched to a gene: 1. Sequencing was carried out using peripheral blood. The chain uses TRBV11-2 and TRBJ1-4; 8 bases are a match to TRBD1. This sequence originates from a man in his forties or fifties with acute or convalescent COVID-19. In nucleotides, the CDR3 is TGTGCCAGCAGCTTACAGGGGGCGAATGAAAAACTGTTTTTT. Its protein product is CASSLQGANEKLFF.